Below, one T cell receptor (beta chain) is given with its context. This entry comes from a study of PD-L1 blockade in urothelial cancer. Whole-study context: A median of approximately 140,000 T cells was found in the blood samples.

The sample's time point: peripheral blood 6 weeks after treatment start. Germline V gene data show CDR1 as SGHVS and CDR2 as FQNEAQ. The ends lost 4 bases at V and 6 bases at J; junction bases unmatched: 5. CDR3 length: 14 amino acids. TCRdb keeps only in-frame clones here, not all; method: immunoSEQ multiplex PCR. Seen here are tens of thousands of clones, around 90% observed once, and the top ten hold approximately 7.9%. The input for sequencing was PBMCs, taken around atezolizumab (anti-PD-L1) treatment. The sequence came from a man between 65 and 85 years old with urothelial cancer. The chain carries TRBV7-8 and TRBJ1-2, with TRBD1 matching over 10 bases. For the CDR3, the DNA is TGTGCCAGCAGCTGGGACAGGGGTGGCAATGGCTACACCTTC. Translated, it gives CASSWDRGGNGYTF.